The entry below gives a single T cell receptor (beta chain) sequence along with its context. This sample was taken from a study of T cell changes during pregnancy in multiple sclerosis. This CDR3 has 15 residues. Method: immunoSEQ multiplex PCR; TCRdb's copy keeps in-frame clones and lacks some. The table records 85,000 to 120,000 clones, about 90% of them present only once. This receptor was obtained from a female donor with multiple sclerosis, enrolled in a pregnancy study. V is TRBV21-1 and J is TRBJ2-4; the table's TRBD1 call for D was not verified on the DNA. TRBV21-1 is termed a pseudogene. The sample here was peripheral blood, taken before pregnancy. CDR3 sequence (DNA): TGTGCCAGCAGCAAAGTGCCCAGGGTAAAAAACATTCAGTACTTC. Protein: CASSKVPRVKNIQYF.